The 13 T cell receptor beta chains below were found in one sample sequenced in a study of blood T cell repertoires in COVID-19. Measured with immunoSEQ multiplex PCR; TCRdb has only the in-frame clones, and not every one. The table shows nearly 95,000 clones, with about 80% occurring only once. The specimen sequenced was peripheral blood. These receptors all stem from a human donor in a cohort sampled during active COVID-19.

This clone was seen more than once but under ten times. The chain has TRBV19 and TRBJ2-1; 8 bases agree with TRBD1. CDR1 and CDR2 (germline): LNHDA, SQIVND (reference sequence). The length of the CDR3 is 16 residues. V was pared by 2 bases and J by 2 bases, with 5 bases of the junction left unmatched. The CDR3 region has the DNA TGTGCCAGTAGTATAAAAGACAGGGGCACCTACAATGAGCAGTTCTTC. This sequence encodes CASSIKDRGTYNEQFF. Full variable domain (remainder filled in from reference TRBV19 and TRBJ2-1): DGGITQSPKYLFRKEGQNVTLSCEQNLNHDAMYWYRQDPGQGLRLIYYSQIVNDFQKGDIAEGYSVSREKKESFPLTVTSAQKNPTAFYLCASSIKDRGTYNEQFFGPGTRLTVL.

The chain couples TRBV11-2 to TRBJ1-3; tentative D call: TRBD1 (5 bases). CDR1 is SGHAT and CDR2 is FQNNGV in the germline V gene. Trimming cost V 2 bases and J 4 bases, with 15 bases left between them. The CDR3 covers 16 residues. The CDR3 region has the DNA TGTGCCAGCAGCTTAAGACAGAAATTACCCGGAAACACCATATATTTT. This translates into CASSLRQKLPGNTIYF.

This clone came up a few times. Other DNA variants within this sample encode the same CDR3. The J gene is TRBJ2-5, the V gene TRBV2; the D gene is possibly TRBD1 (5 bases). With 6 bases removed from V and 5 bases from J, the gap between germline ends came to 13 bases. This CDR3 has 13 residues. The germline V gene has CDR1 SNHLY and CDR2 FYNNEI. CDR3 loop: CASRTVPGETQYF. Here the CDR3 DNA reads TGTGCCAGCAGGACAGTCCCCGGGGAGACCCAGTACTTC.

J is TRBJ1-5 and V is TRBV27, with D unclear. Trimming removed 6 bases from V and 2 bases from J, with 14 bases in between. Germline values: CDR1 MNHEY, CDR2 SMNVEV (reference sequence). The CDR3 runs 15 residues. This CDR3 is CASSPQSRGNQPQHF. CDR3 nucleotides: TGTGCCAGCAGCCCCCAGTCGAGGGGCAATCAGCCCCAGCATTTT.

The chain uses TRBV5-1 and TRBJ1-1, with D unresolved. Trimming pared 1 base from V and 1 base from J, leaving 11 bases between. The CDR3 contains 15 residues. Germline V CDR1 and CDR2: SGHRS, YFSETQ. The CDR3, as DNA: TGCGCCAGCAGCTTGAGCCCGAATGAGAACACTGAAGCTTTCTTT. Translation gives CASSLSPNENTEAFF.

This clone was observed at least ten times. This sequence joins TRBV4-2 and TRBJ1-6, with D perhaps matching TRBD1 (6 bases). Trimming cost V 1 base and J 8 bases, with 21 bases left between them. The germline V gene encodes CDR1 LGHNA and CDR2 YNFKEQ. There are 18 residues in the CDR3. The CDR3 sequence: CASSQVSPFQGTHSPLHF. The DNA of the CDR3 is TGTGCCAGCAGCCAAGTGAGCCCCTTTCAGGGGACGCATTCACCCCTCCACTTT.

This clone was recorded a few times. The chain is built from TRBV4-1 and TRBJ2-3, with TRBD2 identical over 10 bases. The V and J ends lost 4 bases and 6 bases, in that order; junction bases with no gene match: 7. Germline V gene data show CDR1 as MGHRA and CDR2 as YSYEKL. The CDR3 is 15 residues long. The CDR3 loop reads CASSPSGGASDTQYF. For the CDR3, the DNA is TGCGCCAGCAGCCCAAGCGGGGGGGCGTCCGATACGCAGTATTTT.

This sequence joins TRBV6-2 or TRBV6-3 and TRBJ2-2; 8 bases map to TRBD2. Looked up from germline, CDR1 is MNHEY and CDR2 is SVGEGT. Trimming removed 0 bases from V and 4 bases from J; junction bases left unmatched: 10. The CDR3 has 18 amino acids. The chain's CDR3 is CASSYSHVLAGLTGELFF. CDR3 coding DNA: TGTGCCAGCAGTTACTCACATGTCCTAGCGGGCCTCACCGGGGAGCTGTTTTTT.

This clone was observed at least ten times. V is TRBV19 and J is TRBJ1-1, with D maybe TRBD1 (6 bases). Per germline, CDR1 LNHDA and CDR2 SQIVND (reference sequence). The V gene lost 8 bases and the J gene lost 5 bases, with 18 bases spanning the gap. The CDR3 is 14 amino acids. The CDR3 nucleotides read TGTGCCAGTGGAGGGGGGGCTCGGGAGACTGAAGCTTTCTTT. This translates into CASGGGARETEAFF.

The rearrangement uses TRBV4-1 and TRBJ2-4; a weak D match, TRBD1 (6 bases). The CDR3 consists of 20 residues. Trimming cost V 2 bases and J 0 bases, with 23 bases left between them. Germline-derived CDR1 and CDR2 are MGHRA and YSYEKL. The CDR3 sequence is CASSQRKEGGVGGAKNIQYF. In nucleotides, the CDR3 is TGCGCCAGCAGCCAACGTAAAGAAGGGGGAGTTGGTGGAGCCAAAAACATTCAGTACTTC.

This sequence joins TRBV5-1 and TRBJ1-1, with D unresolved. The CDR3 is 16 amino acids. V lost 0 bases to trimming and J lost 5 bases, with 17 bases between them. Germline V gene lookup returns CDR1 SGHRS and CDR2 YFSETQ. The CDR3 spells CASSLGERTEWTEAFF. The CDR3 DNA is TGCGCCAGCAGCTTGGGGGAGAGAACCGAATGGACTGAAGCTTTCTTT.

This clone was found once. This rearrangement joins TRBV23-1 to TRBJ2-4; TRBD2 agrees at 7 bases. TRBV23-1 is classed as an ORF, of uncertain function. With 4 bases clipped from V and 0 bases from J, the junction kept 18 bases outside the gene matches. This CDR3 has 20 residues. The CDR3 DNA follows: TGCGCCAGCAGTCCACCGCGGGCCCGGGAGGACACTCTAGCCAAAAACATTCAGTACTTC. Translating it yields CASSPPRAREDTLAKNIQYF.

The V and J genes are TRBV5-4 and TRBJ1-1, with D uncertain. Germline V lookup: CDR1 SGHNT, CDR2 YYREEE (reference sequence). This CDR3 is built from 13 residues. Trimming removed 3 bases at V and 1 base at J, with 7 bases between. CDR3 in amino acids: CASSSTANTEAFF. The CDR3 DNA reads TGTGCCAGCAGCTCCACAGCGAACACTGAAGCTTTCTTT.